This TCR beta chain came from a study of T cell repertoires in cytomegalovirus infection. In the study overall: Through public TCR beta signatures, both CMV infection and matching HLA type were indicated.

Germline-derived CDR1 and CDR2 are SEHNR and FQNEAQ (reference sequence). The CDR3 covers 14 residues. V was pared by 1 base and J by 8 bases, with 12 bases between. This clonotype has only a few counts. TCRdb processed the reads anew with MiXCR; each CDR3 protein has one entry. The repertoire has roughly 230,000 distinct CDR3 sequences, roughly 20% of them found once; the top ten carry roughly 18%. V is TRBV7-9 and J is TRBJ2-1; D is undetermined. The receptor's source is a human donor in good health (CMV status not recorded). Some clones in this sample may be carry-over from other donors' samples. What was sequenced was CD8+ T cells from PBMCs. The CDR3, as DNA: TGTGCCAGCAGCTTAGAGTCCCTCTATGATGAGCAGTTCTTC. Amino acids: CASSLESLYDEQFF.